A selection of T cell receptor beta chains follows, all from one sample in a study of blood T cell repertoires in COVID-19. Only in-frame clones appear in the TCRdb table, and some are missing; sequencing was by immunoSEQ multiplex PCR. The sample holds roughly 140,000 clones, 70% to 85% seen once. Sequencing was done on a sample of peripheral blood. These receptors were obtained from a human donor in a cohort sampled during active COVID-19. Both conserved end residues are part of each CDR3. The D gene is left open where the match is weak. The listing skips clone size in some rows; elsewhere it reads once, few, many or a size class.

D | J | V | size | DNA | CDR3
- | TRBJ2-1 | TRBV20-1 | - | TGCAGTGCTAGGAACCGGTATGAGCAGTTCTTC | CSARNRYEQFF
TRBD1 | TRBJ1-3 | TRBV7-9 | - | TGTGCCAGCAGCCCCCAGGGGGGCTTGGCTGGAAACACCATATATTTT | CASSPQGGLAGNTIYF
TRBD1 | TRBJ1-5 | TRBV7-2 | - | TGTGCCAGCAGCTCCCGGGACAGGGGGCCGGGTCAGCCCCAGCATTTT | CASSSRDRGPGQPQHF
TRBD1 | TRBJ2-5 | TRBV5-6 | - | TGTGCCAGCAGCTCGCGGACAGGGAGCCAGTACTTC | CASSSRTGSQYF
TRBD2 | TRBJ2-1 | TRBV2 | - | TGTGCCAGCAGCCCGGGACTAGCGGGCGGCGGGGAGTTCTTC | CASSPGLAGGGEFF
TRBD2 | TRBJ2-7 | TRBV10-2 | - | TGCGCCAGCAGAGGACTAGCGGGTTCGTACGAGCAGTACTTC | CASRGLAGSYEQYF
- | TRBJ2-5 | TRBV12-3/TRBV12-4 | once | TGTGCCAGCAGAGTCGGTGGGACCCAGTACTTC | CASRVGGTQYF
TRBD1 | TRBJ2-5 | TRBV7-2 | once | TGTGCCAGCAGCCTGGACAGGGGGCGATTGGAGACCCAGTACTTC | CASSLDRGRLETQYF
- | TRBJ2-3 | TRBV27 | - | TGTGCCAGCAGTTTAATGGCTAGTACAGATACGCAGTATTTT | CASSLMASTDTQYF
- | TRBJ2-3 | TRBV7-2 | once | TGTGCCAGCAGCTTTCTATCCCGAGTAACAGATACGCAGTATTTT | CASSFLSRVTDTQYF
TRBD2 | TRBJ2-5 | TRBV5-1 | - | TGCGCCAGCAGCTTTCAGGCTAGCGGGGGTATGGAGACCCAGTACTTC | CASSFQASGGMETQYF
- | TRBJ1-1 | TRBV4-1 | - | TGCGCCAGCAGCCAAGTTCTAGCACTTCCCGGTGAAGCTTTCTTT | CASSQVLALPGEAFF
- | TRBJ2-3 | TRBV6-1 | once | TGTGCCAGCAGTGATGGTAGCGCGGAAGATACGCAGTATTTT | CASSDGSAEDTQYF
- | TRBJ1-1 | TRBV14 | few | TGTGCCAGCAGCCAAGTGAGAGGGCGGATCGCTGAAGCTTTCTTT | CASSQVRGRIAEAFF
TRBD1 | TRBJ1-2 | TRBV5-5 | - | TGTGCCAGCAGCTGGGGGACAGGAACCTTGGAGGGCTACACCTTC | CASSWGTGTLEGYTF
- | TRBJ1-1 | TRBV2 | - | TGTGCCAGCAGACGACAGAAAGTCTACACTGAAGCTTTCTTT | CASRRQKVYTEAFF
- | TRBJ1-1 | TRBV7-2 | - | TGTGCCAGCAGCTTGGGGCAACGGGCTGAAGCTTTCTTT | CASSLGQRAEAFF
TRBD2 | TRBJ2-2 | TRBV5-4 | - | TGTGCCAGCAGCTTGGTCCGGGGGGGCCCCGGGGAGCTGTTTTTT | CASSLVRGGPGELFF
TRBD1 | TRBJ2-7 | TRBV3-1/TRBV3-2 | - | TGTGCCAGCAGCCAAGATAAAGACAGGGGTCCCTTCTACGAGCAGTACTTC | CASSQDKDRGPFYEQYF
TRBD2 | TRBJ2-5 | TRBV7-2 | - | TGTGCCAGCAGCTTCCCCGGACTAGCCCAAGAGACCCAGTACTTC | CASSFPGLAQETQYF
- | TRBJ2-1 | TRBV7-7 | - | TGTGCTAGCAGCTTGACCCCAGGGTCTGGGTCCTACAATGAGCAGTTCTTC | CASSLTPGSGSYNEQFF
TRBD1 | TRBJ1-6 | TRBV7-8 | - | TGTGCCAGCAGCTTAACAGGGGGCTCACCCCTCCACTTT | CASSLTGGSPLHF
TRBD1 | TRBJ2-2 | TRBV24-1 | - | TGTGCCACCAGTGATACGTTAGACAGGGGGCTCGGGGAGCTGTTTTTT | CATSDTLDRGLGELFF
TRBD2 | TRBJ2-2 | TRBV6-5 | - | TGTGCCAGCAGGCCAGTAGCGGGGGCCGTGGGGGAGCTGTTTTTT | CASRPVAGAVGELFF
TRBD2 | TRBJ2-5 | TRBV30 | few | TGTGCCTGGAATCGCGGTTTGGCGGGGGGTCGAGAGACCCAGTACTTC | CAWNRGLAGGRETQYF
- | TRBJ1-1 | TRBV19 | - | TGTGCCAGTACCTTACTCCATGAAGCTTTCTTT | CASTLLHEAFF
- | TRBJ2-7 | TRBV7-2 | - | TGTGCCAGCGGCCCCGACTCCTACGAGCAGTACTTC | CASGPDSYEQYF
TRBD2 | TRBJ2-1 | TRBV3-1/TRBV3-2 | - | TGTGCCAGCAGTAGACTAGCGGGGGATAATGAGCAGTTCTTC | CASSRLAGDNEQFF
TRBD1 | TRBJ1-2 | TRBV6-7 | - | TGTGCCAGCAGGAGACGGACAGGTAATAACTATGGCTACACCTTC | CASRRRTGNNYGYTF
TRBD2 | TRBJ2-5 | TRBV20-1 | - | TGCAGTGCTAGTAGGAGCGGGGGGGCCTCAGAGACCCAGTACTTC | CSASRSGGASETQYF
- | TRBJ1-2 | TRBV5-1 | - | TGCGCCAGCAGCTCGGGCGGGGGAATTTATGGCTACACCTTC | CASSSGGGIYGYTF
TRBD1 | TRBJ1-3 | TRBV5-1 | - | TGCGCCAGCAGCTTCTCGCCGGACAGGCAAGGAAACACCATATATTTT | CASSFSPDRQGNTIYF
- | TRBJ2-6 | TRBV2 | - | TGTGCCTGTGGGTCTAGCTTTACCTCTGGGGCCAACGTCCTGACTTTC | CACGSSFTSGANVLTF
- | TRBJ1-2 | TRBV4-3 | - | TGCGCCAGCAGCCAAATCTTAGCTAACTATGGCTACACCTTC | CASSQILANYGYTF
TRBD1 | TRBJ1-2 | TRBV30 | - | TGTGCCTGGACGAAGACAGGGGAAGTCTATGGCTACACCTTC | CAWTKTGEVYGYTF
- | TRBJ1-5 | TRBV29-1 | once | TGCAGCGTTGTTGAGGGGGTCGATCAGCCCCAGCATTTT | CSVVEGVDQPQHF
TRBD1 | TRBJ2-6 | TRBV7-3 | - | TGTGCCAGCAGCTTAACGACAGGGGGTTTGGGTGGGGCCAACGTCCTGACTTTC | CASSLTTGGLGGANVLTF
TRBD2 | TRBJ2-5 | TRBV5-4 | - | TGTGCCAGCAACCGCCGCTCAGGACTAGCGGGCCAAGAGACCCAGTACTTC | CASNRRSGLAGQETQYF
- | TRBJ1-2 | TRBV4-1 | - | TGCGCCAGCAGCCAAGATACGGAGTATGGCTACACCTTC | CASSQDTEYGYTF
- | TRBJ2-5 | TRBV19 | - | TGTGCCAGTAGTGTCCCAGGTCAAGAGACCCAGTACTTC | CASSVPGQETQYF
- | TRBJ1-5 | TRBV6-5 | - | TGTGCCAGCAGTCGGGGGGCGCAAGGCAATCAGCCCCAGCATTTT | CASSRGAQGNQPQHF
- | TRBJ2-4 | TRBV27 | - | TGTGCCAGCAGTGGCAGGGCCGAAAACATTCAGTACTTC | CASSGRAENIQYF
TRBD1 | TRBJ2-1 | TRBV10-1 | once | TGCGCCAGCAGTGGGGGACATCTTGGGGGACAGGGGTCCTACAATGAGCAGTTCTTC | CASSGGHLGGQGSYNEQFF
TRBD1 | TRBJ1-6 | TRBV2 | - | TGTGCCAGCAGCGCTGACAGGGTCAACTCACCCCTCCACTTT | CASSADRVNSPLHF
TRBD1 | TRBJ2-7 | TRBV28 | - | TGTGCCAGCAGTTCCCTCAGTTGGACAGGGGAGTTCTACGAGCAGTACTTC | CASSSLSWTGEFYEQYF
- | TRBJ2-7 | TRBV12-3/TRBV12-4 | - | TGTGCCAGCGGACAGACCTACGAGCAGTACTTC | CASGQTYEQYF
- | TRBJ1-2 | TRBV6-5 | - | TGTGCCAGCAGTTACGGCGGGACTGGCTACACCTTC | CASSYGGTGYTF
TRBD1 | TRBJ1-2 | TRBV29-1 | - | TGCAGCGGCCTCCGACAGGGGGCCCAAGGCTACACCTTC | CSGLRQGAQGYTF
- | TRBJ1-3 | TRBV6-5 | - | TGTGCCAGCAGTTACCAGGGGCTGGGAAACACCATATATTTT | CASSYQGLGNTIYF
- | TRBJ2-3 | TRBV9 | - | TGTGCCAGCAGCCGAACAACCGCCTACCGGACAGCAGATACGCAGTATTTT | CASSRTTAYRTADTQYF
- | TRBJ2-3 | TRBV2 | - | TGTGCCAGCAGAGGTTACAGGGATAGCACAGATACGCAGTATTTT | CASRGYRDSTDTQYF
TRBD1 | TRBJ1-6 | TRBV25-1 | once | TGTGCCAGCAGTATAACAGGGGGGAATTCACCCCTCCACTTT | CASSITGGNSPLHF
- | TRBJ2-3 | TRBV9 | - | TGTGCCAGCAGCCGAATCGGGGCAGATACGCAGTATTTT | CASSRIGADTQYF
TRBD1 | TRBJ2-2 | TRBV18 | - | TGTGCCAGCTCAGCTAACACAGGGGACGGCGGGGAGCTGTTTTTT | CASSANTGDGGELFF
- | TRBJ1-3 | TRBV30 | - | TGTGCCTGGAGTGTACGGGTGGGGCAAGGAAACACCATATATTTT | CAWSVRVGQGNTIYF
TRBD1 | TRBJ2-2 | TRBV5-4 | - | TGTGCCAGCAGCTCGGACAGGGGGGTCACCGGGGAGCTGTTTTTT | CASSSDRGVTGELFF
- | TRBJ1-4 | TRBV7-6 | - | TGTGCCAGCAGGCGTCTCCCGGCGACCGCGGATGAAAAACTGTTTTTT | CASRRLPATADEKLFF
TRBD2 | TRBJ2-5 | TRBV11-2 | few | TGTGCCAGCAGCCCGATGCTAGCGGACCAAGAGACCCAGTACTTC | CASSPMLADQETQYF
- | TRBJ1-5 | TRBV7-8 | - | TGTGCCAGCAGCTTCGGTCGATATCGGGAATATGGCAATCAGCCCCAGCATTTT | CASSFGRYREYGNQPQHF
- | TRBJ1-2 | TRBV12-3/TRBV12-4 | few | TGTGCCAGCAGTTTCGATCCGACAGCCGGCTACACCTTC | CASSFDPTAGYTF